This TCR beta chain was identified in a study of OX40 agonist ivuxolimab in advanced cancers. Findings and caveats of the study: The study found that CD8+ T cells averaged more expanded clones than CD4+. Expanded peripheral T-cell antigen specificity went undetermined. Among patients with partial responses at 0.1-3.0 mg/kg, clonal expansion was among the lowest.

There are 14 residues in the CDR3. J was trimmed by 6 bases and V by 8 bases; bases with no gene match: 8. Germline assignment: CDR1 MGHDK and CDR2 SYGVNS. Comment on this clone: The antigen remains unidentified.

The protocol was immunoSEQ multiplex PCR, while the TCRdb copy is restricted to in-frame clones and leaves out a portion. The sample lists around 90,000 clones, roughly 84% occurring once. The specimen was CD4+ or CD8+ T cells sorted from blood, collected in a trial of the OX40 agonist ivuxolimab. V is TRBV25-1 and J is TRBJ2-5, with 11 bases identical to TRBD2. This receptor was identified in an adult with an advanced solid tumor such as melanoma, head and neck, liver or kidney cancer. The CDR3 loop is CASGISGGAKTQYF. CDR3 sequence (DNA): TGTGCCAGCGGAATTAGCGGGGGGGCAAAGACCCAGTACTTC.